This T cell receptor (beta chain) was retrieved from a study of CD8 T cells in ankylosing spondylitis. General study findings and limits: Blood of patients with ankylosing spondylitis appeared to be characterized by a TCR beta motif of fewer than 10 highly homologous variants. Prior literature has documented some motif variants in synovial fluid and blood from reactive arthritis. From matched ankylosing spondylitis synovial fluid, disease-linked clones were reportedly recovered at significantly enriched levels.

Trimming took 5 bases from V and 2 from J, leaving 11 bases between them. The CDR3 is made up of 14 amino acids. Germline V gene data show CDR1 as SNHLY and CDR2 as FYNNEI. TCR beta libraries were made by quantitative 5'-RACE with molecular barcodes. TCRdb recomputed calls from the 5' RACE reads with MiXCR, one row per CDR3 protein. The sample carries around 450,000 distinct CDR3 sequences, roughly 26% recorded once. As concerns this clonotype: As yet, its antigen is unknown.

The genes are TRBV2 and TRBJ2-3; D may be TRBD2 (6 bases). Sequenced sample: blood, either unsorted or a sorted T cell fraction (not recorded which). This receptor was identified in a male donor with ankylosing spondylitis. This CDR3 is CASSRLEATDTQYF. In nucleotides, the CDR3 is TGTGCCAGCAGTAGACTAGAAGCCACAGATACGCAGTATTTT.